This TCR beta chain emerged from a study of T-cell reconstitution after alpha-beta-depleted transplantation in children. Overall study findings and caveats: By one year post-transplant, T-cell counts and diversity largely arose from T cells that were newly produced. Expanded graft clones numbering several hundred reportedly gave rise to alpha-beta T cells about two months after transplant. The study traced high day-60 TCRbeta diversity in some patients to surviving recipient T cells and thymic progenitors.

This clonotype was counted a few times. Antigen: not known. Germline V gene sequence: CDR1 SGHVS, CDR2 FNYEAQ. There are 16 residues in the CDR3. V was clipped by 1 base and J by 0 bases; unmatched bases: 4. Unique molecular identifiers were built into the TCRbeta library. TCRdb re-analysed the PCR reads in MiXCR, keeping a single row per CDR3 protein. The profile shows about a million distinct CDR3 sequences, less than 30% of them singletons. The chain combines TRBV7-6 with TRBJ2-3; 7 nucleotides line up with TRBD2. Material: PBMCs, mostly from graft donor cells, obtained 360 days after TCRalphabeta/CD19-depleted stem cell transplant. This receptor was identified in a boy less than two years old who had a stem cell transplant for SCID, so the T cells may come from the graft donor. The chain's CDR3 is CASSLGGSHSTDTQYF. CDR3 sequence (DNA): TGTGCCAGCAGCTTAGGCGGGAGTCACAGCACAGATACGCAGTATTTT. The whole variable domain, filled in from reference TRBV7-6 and TRBJ2-3, reads GAGVSQSPRYKVTKRGQDVALRCDPISGHVSLYWYRQALGQGPEFLTYFNYEAQQDKSGLPNDRFSAERPEGSISTLTIQRTEQRDSAMYRCASSLGGSHSTDTQYFGPGTRLTVL.